The subject of this entry is one T cell receptor (beta chain). This clonotype showed up just a few times. Its cognate antigen has yet to be identified. No per-base quality is available; no much larger clone lies one base away. This entry comes from a study of human T cells and chemical hapten exposure (dated by TCRdb to about 2021). For context, the study as a whole: For sensitization, 2% DPC in acetone was applied to a roughly 2 cm by roughly 2 cm area of upper inner arm skin. Weekly therapeutic DPC doses were additionally applied to the scalp of patients throughout the approximately 24-week study period. Libraries were combined into a pool for sequencing, and differences in TCR yield between samples came mainly from small differences in library volumes within the pool. Roughly 30 alopecia patients gave blood for TCR sequencing at one to four time points (pre-sensitization, 2, 6 and 24 weeks). Alopecia areata with under or over 50% scalp involvement, alopecia totalis and alopecia universalis were represented in the patient cohort, which was mostly female. The study tracked peripheral blood TCR repertoire changes in vivo during primary and secondary sensitization to the hapten diphenylcyclopropenone (DPC) in alopecia patients. Patch testing was performed on the upper back with Finn chambers containing 0.01% DPC, and the patch tests were scored after 6 days according to International Contact Dermatitis Research Group standards. Blood samples were taken from patients before sensitization (week 0) and then at 2, 6 and about 24 weeks after DPC sensitization.

Preparation of the library involved RACE. TCRdb shows the sequencer as NextSeq 500. During library preparation, unique molecular identifiers were attached to individual cDNA molecules so that TCRs could be counted quantitatively and reproducibly. For every blood RNA sample, sequencing covered both the TCR alpha and TCR beta chains. From the authors' description of their analysis: Samples had a median of roughly 98,000 TCRs, with a range from about 23,224 to 750,000. The Decombinator software suite was used to annotate the V, J and CDR3 of the TCR reads. For the PS versus PT1 abundance plots, all samples were subsampled to the same number of TCRs (28,000). Expanded TCRs were defined as absent before sensitization and observed at least eight times at the 2-week time point. TCRdb reprocessing: public reads trimmed at Q25 with fastp, clones called with MiXCR, in-frame beta chains kept. Each CDR3 protein gets just one entry, which takes the most common genes and DNA from the rows behind it. The V and J calls come from TCRdb's annotation, not from the publication. The sample table holds about 70,000 distinct CDR3 sequences, of which 9.8% were seen once. Of the sample, less than 4% is held by the ten largest clones.

Study-wide findings and limitations: Expanded TCRs formed significantly more large CDR3 similarity clusters than pre-sensitization or healthy control sets, consistent with antigen-driven responses. The number of PT1 expanded TCRs positively correlated with patch test score, significant at thresholds 8, 16 and 32 but not 4. After repeated subsampling, the strength of the expansion versus patch-test correlation and the threshold at which it became significant changed. Because every patient had alopecia, a presumed autoimmune disease, the patients' immune response might differ from that of healthy individuals. No change with DPC sensitization was found in the number of TCRs above 1 in 1000 frequency, and no evidence of global repertoire structure alterations was found.

Sequences SGHAT (CDR1) and FQNNGV (CDR2) are obtained from the germline V gene. At the junction V is shortened by 1 base and J by 2 bases, with 10 bases in between. The CDR3 runs 15 residues from the cysteine to the phenylalanine. Just the 45-base CDR3 DNA is kept, in frame starting at base 1. The time point label for this specimen denotes: patch test 1, 2 weeks after DPC sensitization. The treatment or condition label here, explained by the study, means: therapeutic diphenylcyclopropenone sensitization with weekly scalp DPC. At every patch-test visit, the blood draw took place before the patch test was put on. Patients were considered eligible if aged 18 to 70, diagnosed with alopecia and deemed suitable for DPC therapy, and patients were excluded if pregnant. Total RNA was extracted from unfractionated whole blood collected in Tempus Blood RNA tubes.

The TCR sequence derives from a woman aged 40 to 55 with alopecia areata. Some clones in this sample may be carry-over from other donors' samples. The rearranged chain carries TRBV11-2 and TRBJ2-3; the D gene is perhaps TRBD1, on 6 matching bases. The source material was whole blood, sampled in connection with sensitization to the hapten diphenylcyclopropenone (DPC). The CDR3 protein is CASSLVGHLTDTQYF. In nucleotides, the sequence is TGTGCCAGCAGCTTAGTGGGACACCTCACAGATACGCAGTATTTT. Outside the CDR3, residues come from the reference TRBV11-2 and TRBJ2-3 proteins, so the full variable domain is: EAGVAQSPRYKIIEKRQSVAFWCNPISGHATLYWYQQILGQGPKLLIQFQNNGVVDDSQLPKDRFSAERLKGVDSTLKIQPAKLEDSAVYLCASSLVGHLTDTQYFGPGTRLTVL.